This TCR beta chain emerged from a study of blood T cells in healthy people across ages. Sample-barcoded 5' priming and a J-beta primer mix drove a second PCR of roughly 7 to 11 cycles. TCRdb reprocessed the 5' RACE reads via MiXCR and lists one record per CDR3 protein. The sample shows 590,000 or so distinct CDR3 sequences, approximately 30% of them seen only once. This CDR3 comprises 13 residues. The germline gives CDR1 LNHDA, CDR2 SQIVND (reference sequence). J gave up 8 bases and V 7 bases, and 5 bases lay outside the gene matches. At least ten counts were recorded for this clonotype. This clonotype was obtained from a woman older than 75 in good health. The sample was blood. This chain joins TRBV19 and TRBJ2-1, with 10 bases aligning to TRBD2. The CDR3 region has the DNA TGTGCCAGTAAGGAGCGGGGGGGGTATGAGCAGTTCTTC. This gives the protein CASKERGGYEQFF.